Shown below are 5 T cell receptor beta chains from a single sample sequenced in a study of technical replicates of blood from a handful of donors. Assay: immunoSEQ multiplex PCR; the TCRdb copy retains only in-frame clones and omits some. The table lists more than 70,000 clones, 93% of them singletons, with 0.24% in the top ten. The material sequenced was T cells isolated from PBMCs. These receptors all stem from a human donor in good health.

The chain carries TRBV2 and TRBJ1-5; 8 bases match TRBD1. There are 13 residues in the CDR3. The V gene's germline CDR1 is SNHLY and CDR2 FYNNEI. V trimming: 6 bases; J trimming: 6 bases; junction bases outside the gene matches: 4. The CDR3 DNA reads as TGTGCCAGCAGGACAGGGGTCGGTCAGCCCCAGCATTTT. Translation gives CASRTGVGQPQHF. The full variable domain, its missing parts supplied by reference TRBV2 and TRBJ1-5, is EPEVTQTPSHQVTQMGQEVILRCVPISNHLYFYWYRQILGQKVEFLVSFYNNEISEKSEIFDDQFSVERPDGSNFTLKIRSTKLEDSAMYFCASRTGVGQPQHFGDGTRLSIL.

The V call is TRBV29-1, the J call TRBJ2-7; 12 bases are shared with TRBD2. The CDR3 contains 13 residues. J gave up 3 bases and V 6 bases, and 3 bases lay outside the gene matches. The V gene's germline CDR1 is SQVTM and CDR2 ANQGSEA. As DNA, the CDR3 is TGCAGCGTGGAACTAGCGGGAGGCTACGAGCAGTACTTC. As protein: CSVELAGGYEQYF.

This chain connects TRBV6-1 to TRBJ1-5; 9 nucleotides agree with TRBD1. With 6 bases clipped from V and 6 bases from J, the junction kept 9 bases outside the gene matches. Per germline, CDR1 MNHNS and CDR2 SASEGT. This CDR3 comprises 15 residues. The CDR3 protein is CASRETGGGTQPQHF. The CDR3 DNA reads as TGTGCCAGCAGAGAAACAGGGGGCGGAACTCAGCCCCAGCATTTT.

The chain couples TRBV5-4 to TRBJ2-1; D gene uncertain. V lost 2 bases and J 5 bases, leaving 5 bases between the germline ends. Germline V gene lookup returns CDR1 SGHNT and CDR2 YYREEE (reference sequence). CDR3 length equals 12 residues. CDR3 amino acids: CASSFSNNEQFF. CDR3 sequence (DNA): TGTGCCAGCAGCTTTTCTAACAATGAGCAGTTCTTC.

The chain joins TRBV7-6 to TRBJ2-3, with 14 positions matching TRBD2. This CDR3 has 18 residues. After removal of 3 bases from V and 3 bases from J, the junction contained 8 bases not matched to a gene. Per germline, CDR1 SGHVS and CDR2 FNYEAQ. The CDR3 loop is CASSLTSGRAHGTDTQYF. The CDR3 DNA reads as TGTGCCAGCAGCTTGACTAGCGGGAGGGCCCACGGTACAGATACGCAGTATTTT.